Described below is a single TCR beta chain sequence and its context. Its antigen is not known. PCR employed 60 Vbeta and 13 Jbeta primers. Generated by immunoSEQ multiplex PCR, the TCRdb table keeps only in-frame clones and is missing some. The data contain hundreds of thousands of clones, about 70% of them singletons. The data were taken from a study of cytomegalovirus exposure and HLA in healthy donors. Overall study: From 150 million to 200 million T cells, an earlier analysis saw under 140 million unique TCR beta sequences. There were approximately 85 million unique TCRs (from HLA-typed donors) in an early data release.

The CDR3 spans 17 residues. CDR1 SGHVS and CDR2 FQNEAQ come from the germline V gene. The V end was cut by 5 bases, the J end by 7 bases, with 24 bases between. General observations from the study: In a later analysis, HLA-associated TCR beta chains were more clonally expanded than equally common others. In terms of immune exposure information, only CMV serostatus was available.

This clonotype was obtained from a man aged 40-50 years in good health and CMV-seropositive. The specimen was PBMCs. The chain employs TRBV7-8 and TRBJ1-3; D remains unclear. The CDR3 here is CASSASVVASLPNTIYF. CDR3 coding DNA: TGTGCCAGCAGCGCCTCCGTGGTTGCCTCTCTACCGAACACCATATATTTT.